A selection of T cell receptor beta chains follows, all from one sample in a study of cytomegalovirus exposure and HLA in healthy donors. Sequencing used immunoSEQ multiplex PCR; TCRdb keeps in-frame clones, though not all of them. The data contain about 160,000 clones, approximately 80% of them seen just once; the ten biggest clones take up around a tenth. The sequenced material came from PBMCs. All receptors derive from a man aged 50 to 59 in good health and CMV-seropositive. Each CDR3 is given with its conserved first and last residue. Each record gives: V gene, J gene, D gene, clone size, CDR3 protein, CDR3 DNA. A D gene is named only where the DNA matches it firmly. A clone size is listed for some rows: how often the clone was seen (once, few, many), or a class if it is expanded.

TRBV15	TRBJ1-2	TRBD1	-	CATSRGQGVGYGYTF	TGTGCCACCAGCAGAGGACAGGGGGTCGGGTATGGCTACACCTTC
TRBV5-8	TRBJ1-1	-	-	CASSLGRITEAFF	TGTGCCAGCAGCTTAGGCAGGATTACTGAAGCTTTCTTT
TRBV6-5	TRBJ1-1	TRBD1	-	CASSPTGMNTEAFF	TGTGCCAGCAGCCCGACAGGGATGAACACTGAAGCTTTCTTT
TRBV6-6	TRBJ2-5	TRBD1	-	CASRLGQGETQYF	TGTGCCAGCAGATTGGGACAGGGCGAGACCCAGTACTTC
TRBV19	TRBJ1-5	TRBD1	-	CASSGRDRGFNQPQHF	TGTGCCAGTAGTGGCCGGGACAGGGGGTTCAATCAGCCCCAGCATTTT
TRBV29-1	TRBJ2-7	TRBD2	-	CSVETRGDLYEQYF	TGCAGCGTTGAGACCCGGGGGGACCTTTACGAGCAGTACTTC
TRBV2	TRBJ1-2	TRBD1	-	CASSGGGTGKNYGYTF	TGTGCCAGCAGTGGGGGGGGGACAGGGAAGAACTATGGCTACACCTTC
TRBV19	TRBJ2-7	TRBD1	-	CASSFGTGALYEQYF	TGTGCCAGTAGTTTCGGGACAGGGGCCCTCTACGAGCAGTACTTC
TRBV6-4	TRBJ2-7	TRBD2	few	CAIYLAGGREQYF	TGTGCCATCTACCTAGCGGGAGGGCGAGAGCAGTACTTC
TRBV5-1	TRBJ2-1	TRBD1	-	CASSFEGASFWEQFF	TGCGCCAGCAGCTTCGAGGGGGCTTCCTTCTGGGAGCAGTTCTTC
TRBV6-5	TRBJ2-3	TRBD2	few	CATKAGLSTDTQYF	TGTGCCACAAAAGCGGGGCTGAGCACAGATACGCAGTATTTT
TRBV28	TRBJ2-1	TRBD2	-	CASSTFGGGMGEQFF	TGTGCCAGCAGTACGTTTGGCGGGGGGATGGGTGAGCAGTTCTTC
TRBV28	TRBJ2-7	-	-	CASSQPTDSESYEQYF	TGTGCCAGCAGCCAACCCACCGACAGTGAATCCTACGAGCAGTACTTC
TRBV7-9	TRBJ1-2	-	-	CASSFGVDSGYTF	TGTGCCAGCAGCTTTGGGGTAGACAGTGGCTACACCTTC
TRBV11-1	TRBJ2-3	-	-	CASSLGTEVSTDTQYF	TGTGCCAGCAGCTTAGGGACAGAAGTTTCCACAGATACGCAGTATTTT
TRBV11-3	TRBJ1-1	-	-	CASSLQVNTEAFF	TGTGCCAGCAGCCTCCAGGTGAACACTGAAGCTTTCTTT
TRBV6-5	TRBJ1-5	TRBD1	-	CASSLGQGVQPQHF	TGTGCCAGCAGTCTGGGACAGGGAGTCCAGCCCCAGCATTTT
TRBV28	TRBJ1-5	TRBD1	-	CASSHRGFLDQPQHF	TGTGCCAGCAGTCACAGGGGCTTCTTGGATCAGCCCCAGCATTTT
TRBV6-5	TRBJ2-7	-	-	CASSPDITSSYEQYF	TGTGCCAGCAGCCCCGACATCACTAGCTCCTACGAGCAGTACTTC